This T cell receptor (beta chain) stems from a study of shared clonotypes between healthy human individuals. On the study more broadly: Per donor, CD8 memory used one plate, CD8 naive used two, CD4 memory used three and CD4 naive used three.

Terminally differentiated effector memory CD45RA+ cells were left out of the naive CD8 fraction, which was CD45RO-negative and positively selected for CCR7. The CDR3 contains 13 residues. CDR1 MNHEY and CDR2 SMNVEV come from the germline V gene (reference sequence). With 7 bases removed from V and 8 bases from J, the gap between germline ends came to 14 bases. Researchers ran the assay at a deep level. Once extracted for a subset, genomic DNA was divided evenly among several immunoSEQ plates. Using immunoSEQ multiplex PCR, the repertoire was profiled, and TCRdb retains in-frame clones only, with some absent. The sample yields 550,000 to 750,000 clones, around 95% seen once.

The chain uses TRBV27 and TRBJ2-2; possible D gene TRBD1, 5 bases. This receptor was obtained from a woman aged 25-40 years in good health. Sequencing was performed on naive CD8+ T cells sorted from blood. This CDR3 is CASNQGLGGELFF. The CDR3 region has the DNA TGTGCCAGCAATCAGGGTTTGGGGGGGGAGCTGTTTTTT.